The rows below give T cell receptor beta chains drawn from one sample of a study of cytomegalovirus exposure and HLA in healthy donors. Generated by immunoSEQ multiplex PCR, the TCRdb table keeps only in-frame clones and is missing some. The sample contains under 300,000 clones, roughly 88% of which appear only once. The source material was PBMCs. The receptor set was obtained from a man aged 35-49 years in good health and CMV-seropositive. Each CDR3 is given with its conserved first and last residue. Each record gives: D gene, V gene, J gene, CDR3 protein. A D gene is named only where the DNA matches it firmly.

d_call: .
v_call: TRBV18
j_call: TRBJ2-5
cdr3_aa: CASSPNSRETQYF

d_call: .
v_call: TRBV5-1
j_call: TRBJ1-2
cdr3_aa: CASSLETDYGYTF

d_call: TRBD1
v_call: TRBV7-8
j_call: TRBJ1-2
cdr3_aa: CASSRDEGTALGYTF

d_call: TRBD1
v_call: TRBV9
j_call: TRBJ2-7
cdr3_aa: CASSVGDREVYEQYF

d_call: .
v_call: TRBV7-3
j_call: TRBJ2-7
cdr3_aa: CASSLYSGQDYEQYF

d_call: TRBD1
v_call: TRBV5-5
j_call: TRBJ2-1
cdr3_aa: CASSLIRQGANEQFF

d_call: .
v_call: TRBV6-5
j_call: TRBJ1-2
cdr3_aa: CASSLSFDNYGYTF

d_call: TRBD2
v_call: TRBV11-2
j_call: TRBJ2-1
cdr3_aa: CASSSFGTSGSHEQFF

d_call: .
v_call: TRBV25-1
j_call: TRBJ2-7
cdr3_aa: CASSRGGSYEQYF

d_call: TRBD2
v_call: TRBV7-9
j_call: TRBJ2-7
cdr3_aa: CASSGTSGSLGEQYF

d_call: .
v_call: TRBV7-9
j_call: TRBJ1-2
cdr3_aa: CASSLERGTYGYTF

d_call: TRBD1
v_call: TRBV6-5
j_call: TRBJ1-1
cdr3_aa: CASRRQGGSSEAFF

d_call: TRBD1
v_call: TRBV5-6
j_call: TRBJ1-2
cdr3_aa: CASSLAWTGDGYTF

d_call: TRBD2
v_call: TRBV6-5
j_call: TRBJ2-2
cdr3_aa: CASSYSGRDAGELFF

d_call: .
v_call: TRBV13
j_call: TRBJ2-7
cdr3_aa: CASRPVQVYEQYF

d_call: .
v_call: TRBV4-1
j_call: TRBJ2-1
cdr3_aa: CASSPEGRAYNEQFF

d_call: .
v_call: TRBV28
j_call: TRBJ1-5
cdr3_aa: CASVGGQANQPQHF

d_call: TRBD1
v_call: TRBV6-1
j_call: TRBJ2-5
cdr3_aa: CASIKQGTQETQYF

d_call: .
v_call: TRBV28
j_call: TRBJ2-6
cdr3_aa: CASSLRGSGANVLTF

d_call: TRBD1
v_call: TRBV7-9
j_call: TRBJ2-1
cdr3_aa: CASKRTGDNEQFF

d_call: TRBD2
v_call: TRBV29-1
j_call: TRBJ2-7
cdr3_aa: CSAIRGSGRSGEQYF

d_call: .
v_call: TRBV7-7
j_call: TRBJ2-1
cdr3_aa: CASSFPGNNEQFF

d_call: .
v_call: TRBV6-5
j_call: TRBJ2-1
cdr3_aa: CASSYSRSSYNEQFF

d_call: TRBD2
v_call: TRBV7-9
j_call: TRBJ2-1
cdr3_aa: CASSSIAGGFRDEQFF

d_call: .
v_call: TRBV28
j_call: TRBJ2-7
cdr3_aa: CASTGSYEQYF

d_call: TRBD1
v_call: TRBV7-2
j_call: TRBJ1-4
cdr3_aa: CASSLLAGGEKLFF

d_call: TRBD1
v_call: TRBV19
j_call: TRBJ1-2
cdr3_aa: CASSRTGGIKTYGYTF

d_call: TRBD2
v_call: TRBV5-1
j_call: TRBJ2-5
cdr3_aa: CASSPGLGNQETQYF

d_call: .
v_call: TRBV28
j_call: TRBJ1-2
cdr3_aa: CASSLSRTANYGYTF

d_call: TRBD1
v_call: TRBV5-1
j_call: TRBJ2-1
cdr3_aa: CASSLEGTGGPDEQFF

d_call: TRBD2
v_call: TRBV19
j_call: TRBJ2-7
cdr3_aa: CASSPGLAGVKEQYF